The rows below give T cell receptor beta chains drawn from one sample of a study of control samples from healthy donors and cancer patients. TCRdb's table, derived via immunoSEQ multiplex PCR, lists solely in-frame clones and lacks some. Here the sample spans 400,000 to 450,000 clones, over 75% being singletons. Sequencing was carried out using PBMCs. The origin of the receptors is a man in his forties with head and neck cancer. The CDR3 runs from the conserved cysteine through the conserved F or W. The D gene is left open where the match is weak. Some rows have no size entry. The others give once, few or many, or a class for an expanded clone.

d_call clone_size j_call v_call cdr3_aa cdr3_nt
TRBD2 few TRBJ2-3 TRBV7-3 CASSLGGADTQYF TGTGCCAGCAGCTTAGGGGGGGCAGATACGCAGTATTTT
NA NA TRBJ2-3 TRBV16 CASSPQGGVRDTQYF TGTGCCAGCAGCCCGCAGGGGGGTGTGAGAGATACGCAGTATTTT
TRBD1 NA TRBJ2-2 TRBV5-1 CASSAFTGQGAGELFF TGCGCCAGCTCAGCTTTTACTGGACAGGGGGCCGGGGAGCTGTTTTTT
NA NA TRBJ1-3 TRBV30 CAWSDLPSGNTIYF TGTGCCTGGAGTGACCTCCCCTCTGGAAACACCATATATTTT
NA NA TRBJ2-7 TRBV11-2 CASSYQDYEQYF TGTGCCAGCAGCTACCAGGACTACGAGCAGTACTTC
NA NA TRBJ2-7 TRBV20-1 CSVVGGYEQYF TGCAGTGTAGTGGGCGGGTACGAGCAGTACTTC
NA NA TRBJ1-6 TRBV5-6 CASRREPDSRDDHF TGTGCCAGCAGGAGAGAACCTGATTCGAGGGATGACCACTTT
NA NA TRBJ1-4 TRBV19 CASSIRMATNEKLFF TGTGCCAGTAGTATTCGGATGGCAACTAATGAAAAACTGTTTTTT
TRBD1 NA TRBJ1-2 TRBV10-3 CAISANRGSNYGYTF TGTGCCATCAGTGCCAACAGGGGCTCTAACTATGGCTACACCTTC
TRBD1 NA TRBJ2-5 TRBV11-2 CASSQDRVQETQYF TGTGCCAGCAGCCAGGACAGGGTCCAAGAGACCCAGTACTTC
TRBD1 NA TRBJ1-1 TRBV10-1 CASSVSGTGKAFF TGCGCCAGCAGTGTTTCCGGGACAGGGAAGGCTTTCTTT
TRBD1 NA TRBJ1-5 TRBV6-6 CASSHGQGAKGNQPQHF TGTGCCAGCAGTCACGGACAGGGGGCGAAGGGCAATCAGCCCCAGCATTTT